The source of this T cell receptor beta chain is a study of T cells in Graves' hyperthyroidism and ophthalmopathy (dated by TCRdb to the late 2010s). With respect to the entire study: Peripheral blood samples were taken at initial diagnosis, before any treatment was given. Prospective prediction of ophthalmopathy was tested in an independent validation cohort consisting of 18 hyperthyroidism patients and approximately 16 patients who later progressed to ophthalmopathy. The 100 or so discovery patients were randomly divided into training and test sets at a 7:3 ratio. The paper reports TCR Vbeta CDR3 sequencing of some 140 peripheral blood samples: approximately 41 ophthalmopathy, under 80 hyperthyroidism and around 17 progressor patients. Following sampling, methimazole starting at 30 mg daily was given to hyperthyroidism patients, and high-dose intravenous methylprednisolone was given to ophthalmopathy patients. In addition, the study compared T-cell repertoires in thyroid tissue and in blood from about six Graves' hyperthyroidism patients. TCR V-J signatures able to tell the groups apart were searched for in a discovery cohort of 95 to 100 patients, of whom around 43 had Graves' ophthalmopathy and about 60 had stable Graves' hyperthyroidism.

Stable Graves' hyperthyroidism was defined as the absence of progression to ophthalmopathy over 18 months of follow-up. Hyperthyroidism patients were newly diagnosed, had a disease duration of under 2 months, and were aged 18 to 65 years. Exclusion was applied to patients with uncontrolled infections, other autoimmune diseases, pregnancy or lactation. Diagnoses were based on clinical symptoms, serum thyroxine and TRAb, thyroid ultrasound and orbital computed tomography. Ficoll-Paque density gradient centrifugation was used to isolate PBMCs from about 9.4 ml of fresh peripheral blood. Total RNA was extracted using Trizol reagent, and RNA quality was assessed on an Agilent 2100 Bioanalyzer. This clonotype appeared a few times. Its antigen is not yet known. Per-base qualities were not stored, and no clone one base away is much larger. Amplification of TCR beta CDR3 regions was carried out from RNA transcripts. The TCR CDR3 was subjected to a first round of RT-PCR using the HTBI primer set and the Qiagen OneStep RT-PCR kit. Libraries were constructed in a second round of multiplex PCR, after which size selection and purification were performed. Libraries were sequenced paired-end with 100 bp reads on an Illumina HiSeq2000. The paper's processing steps were these. SOAPnuke was used to process the raw data, removing reads that contained adapters or uncalled bases, had a mean Phred below 15, or lacked an exact match to the constant primer or identifier. COPE v1.2.5 was used to merge high-quality paired reads, and clonotypes were defined as unique nucleotide sequences. MiTCR v1.1 was used to align the clonotypes against IMGT TRBV, TRBD and TRBJ reference segments. Only V-J combinations with frequency above 0.0001, covering 99% to 99.2% of repertoires, were analysed. A TCS score was defined as the ratio of F50 (clonal expansion) to E x V (chaos), with BLOSUM62-based TCRdist applied between CDR3 peptides within each V-J. Welch's t-statistics and random forest reduced 500 to 550 V-J features to around 14, which were used in a naive Bayes classifier (R e1071). The public sequencing data were trimmed at Q25 with fastp and processed into clonotypes with MiXCR by TCRdb, which kept only in-frame beta chains. Here each entry gathers all rows of one CDR3 protein and keeps the most common genes and DNA. The V and J calls were determined by TCRdb, not by the authors. The sample includes more than 550,000 distinct CDR3 sequences, with 17% observed a single time. Roughly a sixth of the sample is taken by the ten largest.

Points the paper makes about the study in general: In validation, progression to ophthalmopathy was predicted by the model with 70% to 71% sensitivity and 72% to 85% specificity, a median of about 6.8 months before onset. Most expanded thyroid clonotypes (frequency above 0.001) were also found in blood, which suggests that blood repertoires may mirror thyroid immune responses. A 13 V-J signature model separated ophthalmopathy from stable hyperthyroidism, with approximately 86% sensitivity and roughly 82% specificity in cross-validation and 80%/75% in testing. Sample size was not statistically predetermined, and blinding of investigators to group allocation was not performed.

Germline trimming: 3 bases from V, 4 bases from J; junction bases outside gene matches: 4. The germline V gene gives CDR1 as SGDLS and CDR2 as YYNGEE. Including cysteine and phenylalanine, the CDR3 has 16 amino acids. Kept here is only the CDR3 DNA, which spans 48 bases and is read in frame from base 1. The sequence is built from TRBV9 and TRBJ2-1, with 13 bases matching TRBD2. The material sequenced was blood. The sequence was collected from a man aged 45-65 years with Graves' hyperthyroidism. Here the CDR3 is given as CASSDGLAGVYNEQFF. The base sequence is TGTGCCAGCAGCGATGGACTAGCGGGAGTTTACAATGAGCAGTTCTTC.